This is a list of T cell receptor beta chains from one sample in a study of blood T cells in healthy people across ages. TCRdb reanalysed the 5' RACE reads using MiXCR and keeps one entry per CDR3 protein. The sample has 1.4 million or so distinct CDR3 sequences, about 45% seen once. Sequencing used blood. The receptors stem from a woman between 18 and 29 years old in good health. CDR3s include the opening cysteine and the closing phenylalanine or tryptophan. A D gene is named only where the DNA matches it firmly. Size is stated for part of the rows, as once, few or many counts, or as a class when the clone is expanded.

TGCAGTGCTAGACAGCGAAGCAATCAGCCCCAGCATTTT CSARQRSNQPQHF TRBJ1-5 - few TRBV20-1
TGCGCCAGCAGCCAAATCGACAGGGAGAACACTGAAGCTTTCTTT CASSQIDRENTEAFF TRBJ1-1 TRBD1 - TRBV4-1
TGTGCCAGCGCCCCCGTGGTGACCTACAATGAGCAGTTCTTC CASAPVVTYNEQFF TRBJ2-1 - few TRBV5-8
TGCAGTGCCCTTCCCAACCGGGACTACTACTACGAGCAGTACTTC CSALPNRDYYYEQYF TRBJ2-7 TRBD2 - TRBV20-1
TGTGCTATAAGGGCAGAGGAAAAACTGTTTTTT CAIRAEEKLFF TRBJ1-4 - - TRBV10-3
TGTGCCACCAGTAGGGGATTGAACACTGAAGCTTTCTTT CATSRGLNTEAFF TRBJ1-1 - - TRBV24-1
TGTGCCAGCAGCTTAGATCGGACTTCGAACACTGAAGCTTTCTTT CASSLDRTSNTEAFF TRBJ1-1 - - TRBV7-9
TGCGCCAGCAGCCCGCTTCTGGCGGGAGACGCAGATACGCAGTATTTT CASSPLLAGDADTQYF TRBJ2-3 TRBD2 - TRBV4-1
TGCGCCAGCAGCCAAGGGGTGCTACCGGCGGATGAAAAACTGTTTTTT CASSQGVLPADEKLFF TRBJ1-4 - - TRBV4-1
TGTGCCAGCAGTTCCCTGGGACGGGCAGAGACCCAGTACTTC CASSSLGRAETQYF TRBJ2-5 - - TRBV6-5
TGCGCCAGCAGCTTGGGGACTAGCGACTACGAGCAGTACTTC CASSLGTSDYEQYF TRBJ2-7 TRBD2 many TRBV5-1
TGTGCCAGCAGCCTTGGAGTACCTAGGAATGAGCAGTTCTTC CASSLGVPRNEQFF TRBJ2-1 - few TRBV4-2
TGCAGCGTTGGACCTCGGACGGGCGGTTACGAGCAGTACTTC CSVGPRTGGYEQYF TRBJ2-7 - - TRBV29-1
TGTGCCAGCAGCCCGAGCGGGAGTGACGAGACCCAGTACTTC CASSPSGSDETQYF TRBJ2-5 TRBD2 few TRBV12-3/TRBV12-4
TGTGCCAGCAGCTTTTCAGGGACAGGGGGCCTGGATACGCAGTATTTT CASSFSGTGGLDTQYF TRBJ2-3 TRBD1 - TRBV7-2
TGTGCCAGCAGCCCCGGGACTGTCTCCTACAATAAGCAGTTCTTC CASSPGTVSYNKQFF TRBJ2-1 - - TRBV7-2
TGCGCCAGCAGCCAAGTTGGCGGGGGGGGTTTTTCCTACGAGCAGTACTTC CASSQVGGGGFSYEQYF TRBJ2-7 TRBD2 few TRBV4-1
TGTGCCAGCATCTTCGGGACGGCGAACACTGAAGCTTTCTTT CASIFGTANTEAFF TRBJ1-1 - - TRBV2
TGTGCCAGTAGTACCCCGTCGGACTCGCCCTATAGCAATCAGCCCCAGCATTTT CASSTPSDSPYSNQPQHF TRBJ1-5 - - TRBV19
TGTGCCAGCAGTTACAGGGCCTGGGAAAAACTGTTTTTT CASSYRAWEKLFF TRBJ1-4 - few TRBV28
TGCGCCAGCAACTTCGCCGCGGACAGGGGATCCTACGAGCAGTACTTC CASNFAADRGSYEQYF TRBJ2-7 TRBD1 - TRBV5-1
TGTGCCAGCAGCCAAGATCGTACTAGCGGGAGGGCCGGCACAGATACGCAGTATTTT CASSQDRTSGRAGTDTQYF TRBJ2-3 TRBD2 - TRBV4-2
TGCGCCAGCAGCCAAGAGGCAGGGTACAATGAGCAGTTCTTC CASSQEAGYNEQFF TRBJ2-1 - many TRBV4-1
TGTGCCAGCAGTGAATCCGGGACAGCTCGTGATCGCGGCAATCAGCCCCAGCATTTT CASSESGTARDRGNQPQHF TRBJ1-5 TRBD1 - TRBV6-1
TGTGCTAGTGGTTTTAGCGGGAAGGAGGGTGAGCAGTTCTTC CASGFSGKEGEQFF TRBJ2-1 TRBD2 once TRBV12-5
TGTGCCAGCAGTTCAACCGGGACGGACTATGGCTACACCTTC CASSSTGTDYGYTF TRBJ1-2 - - TRBV27
TGTGCCGGGGCAGAGAACCGTTACCTCACAGATACGCAGTATTTT CAGAENRYLTDTQYF TRBJ2-3 - once TRBV11-2
TGTGCCAGCAGCTTAGGGAACAGCGTAGTAAATGAGCAGTTCTTC CASSLGNSVVNEQFF TRBJ2-1 - - TRBV7-3
TGTGCCAGCAGTGGGCAGCTGACCCGCCGCACAGATACGCAGTATTTT CASSGQLTRRTDTQYF TRBJ2-3 - - TRBV28
TGTGCCAGCAGTGAAATCGGGACACAAGTCTATGGCTACACCTTC CASSEIGTQVYGYTF TRBJ1-2 - once TRBV25-1
TGTGCCAGCAGTATAACTAGCGGGGCTCCACATACGCAGTATTTT CASSITSGAPHTQYF TRBJ2-3 TRBD2 - TRBV27
TGTGCCAGCAGCGTTGGGATGGGGCTATCCTACAATGAGCAGTTCTTC CASSVGMGLSYNEQFF TRBJ2-1 - few TRBV9
TGTGCCAGCAGTGCGGGACTAGCGGGATGGACAGATACGCAGTATTTT CASSAGLAGWTDTQYF TRBJ2-3 TRBD2 - TRBV25-1
TGTGCCAGCAGCCGAGCATCGGGAGGGGGCCTAGATGGTACGCAGTATTTT CASSRASGGGLDGTQYF TRBJ2-3 - - TRBV7-9
TGTGCCACCAGCAGAGCAAGTCAGGGCTACGAGCAGTACTTC CATSRASQGYEQYF TRBJ2-7 - - TRBV15
TGTGCCAGCAGCTTATACCCAGGGGGTAACTCTGGGGCCAACGTCCTGACTTTC CASSLYPGGNSGANVLTF TRBJ2-6 TRBD1 few TRBV7-9
TGTGCCAGCAGTGACTCCCGGACAGCCGATAATGAAAAACTGTTTTTT CASSDSRTADNEKLFF TRBJ1-4 - - TRBV12-3/TRBV12-4
TGTGCCAGCAGACCGACAGGACCGAATGAAAAACTGTTTTTT CASRPTGPNEKLFF TRBJ1-4 - - TRBV27
TGTGCCAGCAGCCAAGGCGGCAGCTACGCTAACTATGGCTACACCTTC CASSQGGSYANYGYTF TRBJ1-2 - - TRBV3-1
TGCAGTGCTATACCTCGGACAGGACCCATGAACACTGAAGCTTTCTTT CSAIPRTGPMNTEAFF TRBJ1-1 TRBD1 few TRBV20-1
TGCAGTGCTAGGGGGACTAGGGATAGTGAGCAGTTCTTC CSARGTRDSEQFF TRBJ2-1 TRBD2 many TRBV20-1
TGCGCCAGCAGCTTGGAACAGGGGGCTCGAAGAACCTACGAGCAGTACTTC CASSLEQGARRTYEQYF TRBJ2-7 TRBD1 few TRBV5-1
TGCAGTGCTAGCCAGGACAGGGGCGGATCGGGAGCTTTCTTT CSASQDRGGSGAFF TRBJ1-1 TRBD1 - TRBV20-1
TGTGCCAGCAGTTTGTTGCACTATGGCTACACCTTC CASSLLHYGYTF TRBJ1-2 - once TRBV28
TGTGCCAGCAGCCGCATGGGGACTTCCTCCTACAATGAGCAGTACTTC CASSRMGTSSYNEQYF TRBJ2-4 - - TRBV7-2